Below are 19 T cell receptor beta chains sequenced from a single sample in a study of shared clonotypes between healthy human individuals. Clones were read by immunoSEQ multiplex PCR, and TCRdb kept only the in-frame ones, dropping some. The repertoire consists of a few hundred thousand clones, with 75% to 80% occurring once and the leading ten covering around 11%. The specimen was PBMCs. The receptor source for this set is a woman in her forties in good health. Some clones in this sample may be carry-over from other donors' samples.

CDR3 sequence reads: CASSPWREIRNEQFF. CDR3 coding DNA: TGTGCCAGCAGCCCTTGGCGGGAGATCAGGAATGAGCAGTTCTTC. The chain combines TRBV7-3 with TRBJ2-1; the match to TRBD2 covers 7 bases. The CDR3 has 15 residues. Trimming took 5 bases from V and 7 from J; bases not matched to a gene: 11. Germline assignment: CDR1 SGHTA and CDR2 FQGTGA.

This chain joins TRBV2 and TRBJ2-7, with D unclear. Germline V gene lookup returns CDR1 SNHLY and CDR2 FYNNEI. This CDR3 is 11 amino acids long. The V gene lost 4 bases and the J gene lost 6 bases, with 7 bases spanning the gap. CDR3 bases: TGTGCCAGCAGTGGCCACACCGAGCAGTACTTC. Translation: CASSGHTEQYF.

The sample holds a few counts of this clone. The chain employs TRBV5-4 and TRBJ2-2; the D gene is possibly TRBD1 (5 bases). The CDR3 spans 15 residues. V lost 4 bases, J lost 1 base, and 11 bases lay in between. Germline V gene data show CDR1 as SGHNT and CDR2 as YYREEE (reference sequence). DNA of the CDR3: TGTGCCAGCAGCGCATCAGGACAGAACACCGGGGAGCTGTTTTTT. Translating gives CASSASGQNTGELFF.

Note on this clone: A much larger clone differs by one base, so this may be a read error. This chain joins TRBV28 and TRBJ2-7, with D hard to call. Trimming stripped 2 bases from V and 3 bases from J, with 8 bases between. The CDR3 has 13 residues. From germline, CDR1 is MDHEN and CDR2 SYDVKM. CDR3 loop: CASSLKFHYEQYF. The CDR3 DNA follows: TGTGCCAGCAGTTTAAAATTCCACTACGAGCAGTACTTC. Full variable domain (rest looked up from reference TRBV28 and TRBJ2-7): DVKVTQSSRYLVKRTGEKVFLECVQDMDHENMFWYRQDPGLGLRLIYFSYDVKMKEKGDIPEGYSVSREKKERFSLILESASTNQTSMYLCASSLKFHYEQYFGPGTRLTVT.

V usage is TRBV4-2 and J usage is TRBJ2-7; no clear D gene. V was cut by 2 bases and J by 0 bases, with 5 bases left in between. The CDR3 contains 13 residues. The germline CDR1 and CDR2 sequences are LGHNA and YNFKEQ. In DNA, the CDR3 is TGTGCCAGCAGCCAACCCGGCTCCTACGAGCAGTACTTC. Its translation: CASSQPGSYEQYF.

Concerning this clone itself: This sequence is one base from a far larger clone and is likely a read error. The chain combines TRBV29-1 with TRBJ2-5; TRBD2 is a possible D gene (6 bases). CDR1 is SQVTM and CDR2 is ANQGSEA in the germline V gene. Between the trimmed V and J ends, which lost 4 bases and 9 bases, there was a span of 15 bases. CDR3 length equals 12 residues. CDR3 loop: CSVGRGREAQYF. CDR3 DNA: TGCAGCGTTGGTCGGGGCAGGGAGGCCCAGTACTTC.

CDR3 amino acids: CASSPQGVGDTQYF. The CDR3 region has the DNA TGTGCCAGCAGTCCTCAGGGAGTAGGAGATACGCAGTATTTT. The chain couples TRBV7-3 to TRBJ2-3; either TRBD1 or TRBD2 may supply D (5 bases each). The germline V gene has CDR1 SGHTA and CDR2 FQGTGA. This CDR3 has 14 amino acids. The V end lost 6 bases, the J end lost 5 bases, and 15 bases lay between the germline ends.

The rearrangement links TRBV18 to TRBJ2-7; no firm D call. Trimming left V 3 bases short and J 5 bases short, with 11 bases between. This CDR3 comprises 13 residues. CDR1 KGHSH and CDR2 LQKENI come from the germline V gene. For the CDR3, the DNA is TGTGCCAGCTCACCCCTCCCTACCAACGAGCAGTACTTC. Its translation is CASSPLPTNEQYF.

As for this clone: This sequence is one base from a far larger clone and is likely a read error. The chain has TRBV11-3 and TRBJ2-7, with TRBD1 as a possible D gene (5 bases). CDR3 length: 14 amino acids. Germline CDR1 and CDR2: SGHNT and YENEEA. This CDR3 reads CASSLGQWKGEQHF. CDR3 nucleotide sequence: TGTGCCAGCAGCTTGGGGCAATGGAAGGGCGAGCAGCACTTC.

The chain is built from TRBV7-9 and TRBJ2-6; D remains ambiguous. Germline V gene sequence: CDR1 SEHNR, CDR2 FQNEAQ (reference sequence). V gave up 5 bases and J gave up 0 bases, with 11 bases separating them. This CDR3 is built from 16 residues. DNA of the CDR3: TGTGCCAGCAGCCCCACCTTCACCTCTGGGGCCAACGTCCTGACTTTC. Translating it yields CASSPTFTSGANVLTF.

V is TRBV10-3 and J is TRBJ1-5; a possible D gene is TRBD1 (5 bases). There are 15 residues in the CDR3. CDR1 is ENHRY and CDR2 is SYGVKD in the germline V gene. Between the trimmed V and J ends, which lost 6 bases and 5 bases, there was a span of 17 bases. The CDR3 loop reads CAISPAGGGDQPQHF. As DNA, the CDR3 is TGTGCCATCAGCCCCGCGGGGGGGGGTGATCAGCCCCAGCATTTT.

The genes are TRBV29-1 and TRBJ2-7; 9 nucleotides line up with TRBD2. Germline V gives CDR1 SQVTM, CDR2 ANQGSEA. After removal of 4 bases from V and 3 bases from J, the junction contained 7 bases not matched to a gene. CDR3 length: 14 amino acids. The CDR3 spells CSVAGGRAVYEQYF. In DNA, the CDR3 is TGCAGCGTTGCTGGCGGGAGGGCCGTCTACGAGCAGTACTTC.

The chain recombines TRBV4-1 with TRBJ1-4; 8 bases are shared with TRBD1. Looked up from germline, CDR1 is MGHRA and CDR2 is YSYEKL. This CDR3 contains 17 residues. Trimming removed 6 bases from V and 5 bases from J; junction bases left unmatched: 14. DNA for the CDR3: TGCGCCAGCAGACTGAGAGGGGAACAGGGGGTAAATGAAAAACTGTTTTTT. Translating gives CASRLRGEQGVNEKLFF.

This chain links TRBV4-1 with TRBJ2-7; D may be TRBD2 (6 bases). The CDR3 is made up of 16 amino acids. The ends were cut back, 4 bases at V and 4 bases at J, with 20 bases in the middle. The V gene's germline CDR1 is MGHRA and CDR2 YSYEKL. The CDR3 nucleotides read TGCGCCAGCAGCCCCCAGCGGGCCCTTCTGGTGTACGAGCAGTACTTC. Translated, it gives CASSPQRALLVYEQYF.

CDR3 sequence reads: CASSLAPSLGEQFF. The CDR3 region has the DNA TGCGCCAGCAGCTTGGCCCCCTCCTTGGGTGAGCAGTTCTTC. This chain joins TRBV5-1 and TRBJ2-1; D call uncertain. Germline CDR1 and CDR2: SGHRS and YFSETQ. Trimming pared 0 bases from V and 9 bases from J, leaving 13 bases between. CDR3 length: 14 residues.

The chain is built from TRBV11-3 and TRBJ2-7; 7 positions agree with TRBD1. The length of the CDR3 is 12 residues. V shed 5 bases, J shed 6 bases, and the junction held 4 bases outside the gene matches. Germline CDR1 and CDR2: SGHNT and YENEEA. CDR3 in DNA: TGTGCCAGCAGCGACAGGGTTGGCGAGCAGTACTTC. As protein: CASSDRVGEQYF.

This clone was counted a few times. V gene TRBV5-1 combines with J gene TRBJ1-1, with TRBD1 matching 8 bases. Germline loops: CDR1 SGHRS, CDR2 YFSETQ. CDR3 size: 15 residues. The trim removed 2 bases at V and 4 bases at J, leaving 7 bases unmatched. The chain's CDR3 is CASSFSDRESTEAFF. Written as DNA, the CDR3 is TGCGCCAGCAGCTTTTCGGACAGGGAGAGCACTGAAGCTTTCTTT.

This clone was seen a few times. The gene calls are TRBV28 and TRBJ2-5; tentatively, D is TRBD2 (5 bases). This CDR3 comprises 16 residues. Germline V gene data show CDR1 as MDHEN and CDR2 as SYDVKM. The V gene lost 3 bases and the J gene lost 2 bases, with 16 bases spanning the gap. The CDR3 reads CASSFTPGSLQETQYF. The CDR3 coding sequence is TGTGCCAGCAGTTTTACTCCGGGAAGCCTACAAGAGACCCAGTACTTC.

The V call is TRBV18, the J call TRBJ2-1; TRBD1 or TRBD2 may be the D gene (5 bases each). Germline V gives CDR1 KGHSH, CDR2 LQKENI. The V end was cut by 2 bases, the J end by 6 bases, with 8 bases between. The CDR3 sequence is 13 residues long. The CDR3 DNA sequence: TGTGCCAGCTCACCATCCGGGGCCAATGAGCAGTTCTTC. Translating it yields CASSPSGANEQFF.